Shown below are 20 T cell receptor beta chains from a single sample sequenced in a study of identical twins. Via MiXCR, TCRdb re-called the 5' RACE reads, giving one row per CDR3 protein. Counted here are 1.5 million or so distinct CDR3 sequences, around 29% occurring once; the ten biggest clones make up about 0.25%. Sequenced material: cord blood. These receptors came from a newborn girl in good health.

This clonotype was counted between two and nine times. This chain joins TRBV12-5 and TRBJ2-1; 11 nucleotides line up with TRBD2. The CDR3 runs to 17 residues. Trimming cost V 0 bases and J 5 bases; bases outside gene matches: 6. The V gene's germline CDR1 is LGHNT and CDR2 FRNRAP. Here the CDR3 DNA reads TGTGCTAGTGGTTTGGTAAAGGGACTAGCGGACCACAATGAGCAGTTCTTC. Its translation: CASGLVKGLADHNEQFF.

The V gene is TRBV2, the J gene TRBJ2-7; D unresolved. Per the germline V gene, CDR1 is SNHLY and CDR2 is FYNNEI. V lost 0 bases, J lost 3 bases, and 12 bases lay in between. This CDR3 has 15 residues. In DNA, the CDR3 is TGTGCCAGCAGTGAAGCGCTGCGACCCATCTACGAGCAGTACTTC. Translating it yields CASSEALRPIYEQYF.

The V gene is TRBV5-1, the J gene TRBJ2-3; D uncertain. V was clipped by 4 bases and J by 4 bases, with 7 bases between them. CDR3 length: 12 amino acids. CDR1 and CDR2 (germline): SGHRS, YFSETQ. The CDR3, as DNA: TGCGCCAGCAGCACCGATTCAGATACGCAGTATTTT. Its protein is CASSTDSDTQYF.

Concerning this clonotype: A junction boundary mismatches the germline segment, possibly from a read error. This chain joins TRBV16 and TRBJ2-7; maybe TRBD1 (6 bases). Germline CDR1 is KGHSY and CDR2 is FQNENV. This CDR3 is built from 17 residues. The CDR3 reads CACSQFYWDTISYEQYF. The CDR3 DNA reads TGTGCCTGCAGCCAATTTTATTGGGACACCATCTCCTACGAGCAGTACTTC.

J is TRBJ2-7 and V is TRBV27, with TRBD2 matching 7 bases. The CDR3 consists of 16 residues. With 3 bases clipped from V and 4 bases from J, the junction kept 12 bases outside the gene matches. Germline assignment: CDR1 MNHEY and CDR2 SMNVEV (reference sequence). The CDR3 nucleotides read TGTGCCAGCAGTTTTAGGGCCTCGGGGAGGGCGTACGAGCAGTACTTC. It translates to CASSFRASGRAYEQYF.

This chain uses TRBV7-9 with TRBJ2-7; tentatively, D is TRBD2 (5 bases). CDR1 SEHNR and CDR2 FQNEAQ come from the germline V gene (reference sequence). CDR3 size: 15 residues. With 5 bases removed from V and 3 bases from J, the gap between germline ends came to 17 bases. The CDR3 sequence: CASSPLRAAFYEQYF. CDR3 coding DNA: TGTGCCAGCAGCCCGCTGAGGGCCGCCTTCTACGAGCAGTACTTC.

This clonotype has more than one count but fewer than ten. This chain uses TRBV12-3 or TRBV12-4 with TRBJ2-1, with TRBD2 matching over 13 bases. V shed 6 bases and J 9 bases; nucleotides not matched to a gene: 11. The CDR3 runs 16 residues. DNA of the CDR3: TGTGCCAGCAGAGAAACTAGCGGGGGGGCTCTGGGTGAGCAGTTCTTC. Its translation is CASRETSGGALGEQFF.

With regard to this clonotype: Given a much more abundant clone one base away, this may be a read error. The gene calls are TRBV12-3 or TRBV12-4 and TRBJ2-1; no definite D call. This CDR3 is built from 11 residues. The V gene lost 3 bases and the J gene lost 15 bases, with 12 bases spanning the gap. The DNA of the CDR3 is TGTGCCAGCAGTTTTGCGGAAAAGCCGTTCTTC. Its protein product is CASSFAEKPFF.

This sequence joins TRBV5-6 and TRBJ1-5, with 9 bases identical to TRBD1. The CDR3 has 16 amino acids. Per germline, CDR1 SGHDT and CDR2 YYEEEE. The V segment lost 3 bases and the J segment 1 base; nucleotides outside the gene matches: 5. Here the CDR3 reads CASSSTGGASNQPQHF. CDR3 nucleotides: TGTGCCAGCAGCTCCACAGGGGGCGCGAGCAATCAGCCCCAGCATTTT.

The chain has TRBV7-9 and TRBJ2-4, with D maybe TRBD1 (6 bases). Near its end, the DNA agrees better with TRBJ2-7, so the J call may be wrong. Per the germline V gene, CDR1 is SEHNR and CDR2 is FQNEAQ (reference sequence). The CDR3 runs to 17 residues. The CDR3 sequence is CASSLTAVGTSSYEQYF. DNA for the CDR3: TGTGCCAGCAGCTTAACAGCGGTTGGGACAAGCTCCTACGAGCAGTACTTC.

Points on this clonotype: At one boundary the junction diverges from the germline segment, which might be a read error. The CDR3 bases are TGCGGTGCTAGACCCCGGGACACCTATGGCTACACCTTC. Encoded protein: CGARPRDTYGYTF. J is TRBJ1-2 and V is TRBV20-1, with D perhaps TRBD1 (6 bases). Germline CDR1 DFQATT, CDR2 SNEGSKA (reference sequence). CDR3 size: 13 residues.

This clonotype was detected many times. This chain connects TRBV20-1 to TRBJ2-3; D might be TRBD2 (6 bases). The V gene lost 6 bases and the J gene lost 0 bases, with 7 bases spanning the gap. Looked up from germline, CDR1 is DFQATT and CDR2 is SNEGSKA (reference sequence). The CDR3 has 12 amino acids. CDR3 in amino acids: CSAGTSTDTQYF. CDR3 DNA: TGCAGTGCCGGGACTAGCACAGATACGCAGTATTTT.

CDR3 protein: CASSLDEGSRFQETQYF. The CDR3 DNA sequence: TGTGCCAGCAGCTTAGATGAAGGTAGCCGTTTCCAAGAGACCCAGTACTTC. The chain couples TRBV11-2 to TRBJ2-5; D call uncertain. The CDR3 totals 17 residues. V dropped 0 bases and J dropped 1 base, with 15 bases sitting between them. Germline CDR1 reads SGHAT; CDR2 reads FQNNGV.

The chain combines TRBV12-3 or TRBV12-4 with TRBJ2-1; 9 positions agree with TRBD1. The CDR3 runs to 14 residues. V gave up 5 bases and J gave up 7 bases; unmatched junction bases: 6. The CDR3, as DNA: TGTGCCAGCAGTCCGGGACAGGGACAGAATGAGCAGTTCTTC. Translated: CASSPGQGQNEQFF.

This clonotype was seen a few times. The genes are TRBV6-5 and TRBJ2-5, with D perhaps matching TRBD2 (5 bases). V was shortened by 2 bases and J by 1 base, with 8 bases between the two germline ends. The CDR3 is made up of 14 amino acids. CDR1 is MNHEY, CDR2 SVGAGI, per germline. Written as DNA, the CDR3 is TGTGCCAGCAGTTACGGCGGACTCCAAGAGACCCAGTACTTC. Its protein is CASSYGGLQETQYF.

This chain uses TRBV7-8 with TRBJ2-7; TRBD2 matches 7 bases. V gave up 10 bases and J gave up 7 bases; unmatched junction bases: 13. Per germline, CDR1 SGHVS and CDR2 FQNEAQ. The length of the CDR3 is 13 residues. CDR3 coding DNA: TGTGCCACCTCGGGAGGACATTACAATGAGCAGTACTTC. Protein product: CATSGGHYNEQYF.

The chain couples TRBV27 to TRBJ1-1; 7 positions match TRBD1. Germline V gene data show CDR1 as MNHEY and CDR2 as SMNVEV (reference sequence). This CDR3 has 13 amino acids. The V segment lost 2 bases and the J segment 11 bases; nucleotides outside the gene matches: 8. CDR3 sequence: CASSLDRVGMAFF. CDR3 bases: TGTGCCAGCAGTTTAGACAGGGTCGGTATGGCTTTCTTT.

This clonotype was detected a few times. The gene calls are TRBV24-1 and TRBJ2-7; 9 positions agree with TRBD1. The CDR3 consists of 14 residues. V lost 5 bases, J lost 2 bases, and 3 bases stayed unmatched. CDR1 is KGHDR, CDR2 SFDVKD, per germline. The CDR3 DNA sequence: TGTGCCACCAGTGTGGGGACAGGGACCTACGAGCAGTACTTC. Amino acid sequence: CATSVGTGTYEQYF.

This clonotype was seen repeatedly, ten times or more. The chain combines TRBV27 with TRBJ2-3, with TRBD1 identical over 7 bases. This CDR3 spans 15 amino acids. The junction had 8 bases not matched to a gene; V was cut back by 5 bases and J by 3 bases. CDR1 is MNHEY and CDR2 is SMNVEV in the germline V gene (reference sequence). CDR3 sequence: CASSSRQGTTDTQYF. CDR3 DNA: TGTGCCAGCAGTAGCCGACAGGGAACGACAGATACGCAGTATTTT.

This clonotype was recorded many times. The chain combines TRBV28 with TRBJ2-4; D may be TRBD2 (6 bases). V shed 5 bases and J shed 0 bases, with 14 bases lying between them. Germline V gene data show CDR1 as MDHEN and CDR2 as SYDVKM. The CDR3 consists of 16 residues. CDR3: CASSLDGLIAKNIQYF. The DNA of the CDR3 is TGTGCCAGCAGTCTGGACGGACTAATAGCCAAAAACATTCAGTACTTC.